This T cell receptor (beta chain) comes out of a study of cytomegalovirus exposure and HLA in healthy donors. Study-wide results and limits: Clusters of TCRs from the first cohort tended to co-occur in the 120 validation repertoires (as a later analysis found). Most TCR sequences showed up rarely, but some public TCRs showed up in many donors. The study recorded about 150 TCR beta chains that were cytomegalovirus-associated. Both high specificity and high sensitivity reportedly marked the classifier's diagnosis of cytomegalovirus status.

Produced via immunoSEQ multiplex PCR; TCRdb's table is partial and in-frame only. The table lists under 85,000 clones, nearly 95% of them singletons. In regard to this clone: Its antigen remains unidentified.

The V and J ends lost 3 bases and 3 bases respectively, with 17 bases between them. This CDR3 has 16 residues. Looked up from germline, CDR1 is SEHNR and CDR2 is FQNEAQ (reference sequence). J is TRBJ1-2 and V is TRBV7-9, with a possible D match to TRBD1 (6 bases). Sequencing was carried out using PBMCs. The receptor was derived from a woman aged 18-35 years in good health and CMV-seronegative. This CDR3 is CASSLVLKGGDYGYTF. CDR3 coding DNA: TGTGCCAGCAGCTTGGTTCTGAAAGGGGGAGACTATGGCTACACCTTC.